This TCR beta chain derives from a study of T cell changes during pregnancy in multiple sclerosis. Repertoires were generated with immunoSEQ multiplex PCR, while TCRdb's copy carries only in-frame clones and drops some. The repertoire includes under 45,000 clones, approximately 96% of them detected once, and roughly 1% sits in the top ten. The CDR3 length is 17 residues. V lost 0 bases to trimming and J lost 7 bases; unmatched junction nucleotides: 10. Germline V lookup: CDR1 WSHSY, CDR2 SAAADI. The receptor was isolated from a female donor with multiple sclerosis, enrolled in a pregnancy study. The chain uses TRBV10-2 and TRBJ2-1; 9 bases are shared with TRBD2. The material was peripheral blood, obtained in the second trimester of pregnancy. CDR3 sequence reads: CASSESVPSGVSNEQFF. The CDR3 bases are TGCGCCAGCAGTGAGTCGGTCCCTAGCGGGGTTAGTAATGAGCAGTTCTTC.